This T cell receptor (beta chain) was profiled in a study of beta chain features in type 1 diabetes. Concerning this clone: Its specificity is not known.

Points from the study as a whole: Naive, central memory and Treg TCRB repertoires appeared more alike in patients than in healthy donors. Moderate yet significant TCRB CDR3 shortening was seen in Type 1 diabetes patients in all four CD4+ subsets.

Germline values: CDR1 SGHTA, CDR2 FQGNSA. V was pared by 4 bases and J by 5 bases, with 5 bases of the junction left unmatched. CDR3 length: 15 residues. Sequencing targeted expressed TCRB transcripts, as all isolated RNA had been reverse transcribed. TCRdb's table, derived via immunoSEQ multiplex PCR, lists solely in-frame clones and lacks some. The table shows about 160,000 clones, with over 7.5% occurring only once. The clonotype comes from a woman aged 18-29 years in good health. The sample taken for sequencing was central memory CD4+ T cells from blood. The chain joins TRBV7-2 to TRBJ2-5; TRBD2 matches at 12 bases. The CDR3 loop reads CASSSRLAGVETQYF. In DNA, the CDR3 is TGTGCCAGCAGCTCTAGACTAGCGGGGGTGGAGACCCAGTACTTC. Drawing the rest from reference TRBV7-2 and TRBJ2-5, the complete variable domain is GAGVSQSPSNKVTEKGKDVELRCDPISGHTALYWYRQSLGQGLEFLIYFQGNSAPDKSGLPSDRFSAERTGGSVSTLTIQRTQQEDSAVYLCASSSRLAGVETQYFGPGTRLLVL.